These 26 T cell receptor beta chains share one sample of origin, sequenced in a study of shared clonotypes between healthy human individuals. Measured with immunoSEQ multiplex PCR; TCRdb has only the in-frame clones, and not every one. The sample records under 2.5 million clones, under 95% being singletons. The sequencing input was naive CD4+ T cells from PBMCs. As to subset: CD45RA+ positively selected. The source of these receptors is a man between 18 and 35 years old in good health. Some clones in this sample may be carry-over from other donors' samples.

V and J are TRBV29-1 and TRBJ2-3, with 7 nucleotides matching TRBD2. CDR1 and CDR2 from the germline V gene are SQVTM and ANQGSEA. The V segment lost 7 bases and the J segment 4 bases; nucleotides outside the gene matches: 5. There are 12 residues in the CDR3. CDR3: CSATRGADTQYF. DNA for the CDR3: TGCAGCGCAACCCGGGGGGCAGATACGCAGTATTTT.

Only one count was recorded for this clone. The chain couples TRBV11-1 to TRBJ1-3; D possibly corresponds to TRBD1 (6 bases). CDR1 is SGHAT, CDR2 FQDESV, per germline (reference sequence). The CDR3 totals 14 residues. Trimming left V 3 bases short and J 3 bases short, with 9 bases between. The CDR3, as DNA: TGTGCCAGCAGCTTTGGACAGCATGGAAACACCATATATTTT. Encoded protein: CASSFGQHGNTIYF.

V gene TRBV7-9 combines with J gene TRBJ2-1; D gene uncertain. V was trimmed by 5 bases and J by 6 bases, leaving 17 bases between them. CDR1 is SEHNR, CDR2 FQNEAQ, per germline (reference sequence). The CDR3 loop spans 15 amino acids. This CDR3 is CASSPIRPESNEQFF. CDR3 DNA sequence: TGTGCCAGCAGCCCCATCCGGCCCGAGAGCAATGAGCAGTTCTTC.

The rearrangement links TRBV5-6 to TRBJ2-7, with TRBD1 matching 9 bases. Per the germline V gene, CDR1 is SGHDT and CDR2 is YYEEEE. V lost 4 bases, J lost 4 bases, and 12 bases stayed unmatched. The CDR3 has 16 residues. The CDR3 sequence is CASSAGRTGVQYEQYF. The CDR3 DNA is TGTGCCAGCAGCGCGGGGAGGACAGGGGTCCAATACGAGCAGTACTTC.

The chain uses TRBV5-4 and TRBJ2-3, with a weak D call TRBD1 (6 bases). Trimming shortened V by 0 bases and J by 4 bases, and 15 bases separated the two germline ends. Germline assignment: CDR1 SGHNT and CDR2 YYREEE (reference sequence). The CDR3 is 16 residues long. The CDR3 region is CASSLATTGSPDTQYF. CDR3 bases: TGTGCCAGCAGCTTGGCAACGACAGGATCCCCAGATACGCAGTATTTT.

This clone was recorded a few times. V gene TRBV28 combines with J gene TRBJ1-5; D is uncertain. This CDR3 comprises 12 residues. The germline V and J ends were trimmed by 5 bases and 6 bases, with 8 bases remaining between them. The germline V gene has CDR1 MDHEN and CDR2 SYDVKM. The CDR3 spells CASSANFQPQHF. CDR3 sequence (DNA): TGTGCCAGCAGTGCCAACTTTCAGCCCCAGCATTTT.

The rearrangement joins TRBV9 to TRBJ2-2, with 13 bases matching TRBD2. This CDR3 comprises 16 residues. V lost 4 bases, J lost 5 bases, and 5 bases stayed unmatched. Germline CDR1 reads SGDLS; CDR2 reads YYNGEE. The CDR3, as DNA: TGTGCCAGCAGCCCTCGGACTAGCGGGAGTACCGGGGAGCTGTTTTTT. It encodes CASSPRTSGSTGELFF.

The gene calls are TRBV4-1 and TRBJ1-4; the D is unclear. Trimming pared 3 bases from V and 5 bases from J, leaving 13 bases between. This CDR3 spans 15 amino acids. Germline V gene data show CDR1 as MGHRA and CDR2 as YSYEKL. CDR3 region: CASSQIGQKNEKLFF. CDR3 DNA: TGCGCCAGCAGCCAGATAGGGCAGAAGAATGAAAAACTGTTTTTT.

The chain uses TRBV5-8 and TRBJ2-2; perhaps TRBD2 as D (5 bases). CDR3 size: 14 residues. Trimming shortened V by 0 bases and J by 7 bases, and 10 bases separated the two germline ends. CDR1 SGHTS and CDR2 YDEGEE come from the germline V gene. CDR3 sequence reads: CASSLAGGRGELFF. The CDR3 coding sequence is TGTGCCAGCAGCTTGGCTGGCGGGCGCGGGGAGCTGTTTTTT.

The gene calls are TRBV18 and TRBJ2-5; possible D gene TRBD2, 6 bases. Germline V gene data show CDR1 as KGHSH and CDR2 as LQKENI. The CDR3 is 15 residues long. The V end was cut by 5 bases, the J end by 6 bases, with 19 bases between. CDR3 residues: CASSAGGISMKTQYF. CDR3 DNA: TGTGCCAGCTCAGCGGGCGGGATAAGCATGAAGACCCAGTACTTC.

J is TRBJ1-3 and V is TRBV7-9, with D perhaps matching TRBD1 (6 bases). The CDR3 has 16 residues. V lost 7 bases to trimming and J lost 2 bases, with 18 bases between them. CDR1 and CDR2 from the germline V gene are SEHNR and FQNEAQ (reference sequence). The CDR3 is CASTSVGAGAGNTIYF. The CDR3 DNA follows: TGTGCCAGCACCTCAGTAGGGGCAGGGGCTGGAAACACCATATATTTT.

This clone appeared once. This specimen includes other DNA sequences encoding the same CDR3. The chain uses TRBV28 and TRBJ2-3, with D tentatively TRBD2 (5 bases). V gave up 4 bases and J gave up 0 bases, with 8 bases separating them. Germline values: CDR1 MDHEN, CDR2 SYDVKM. The CDR3 loop spans 14 amino acids. CDR3: CASSSRGSTDTQYF. The CDR3 DNA follows: TGTGCCAGCAGTTCCCGAGGGAGCACAGATACGCAGTATTTT.

J is TRBJ1-2 and V is TRBV7-9; TRBD1 matches 7 bases. Germline V lookup: CDR1 SEHNR, CDR2 FQNEAQ (reference sequence). CDR3 length: 14 residues. The J segment lost 4 bases and the V segment lost 1 base, leaving 3 bases of the junction unmatched. CDR3 in DNA: TGTGCCAGCAGCTTAGGGGGACAGACCTATGGCTACACCTTC. Translation gives CASSLGGQTYGYTF.

The V call is TRBV15, the J call TRBJ1-2, with D perhaps matching TRBD1 (5 bases). Trimming cost V 5 bases and J 2 bases, with 18 bases left between them. Germline V lookup: CDR1 LNHNV, CDR2 YYDKDF (reference sequence). The CDR3 is 16 amino acids. DNA for the CDR3: TGTGCCACCAGCTCTAGCTCGGGACGCCTGAACTATGGCTACACCTTC. As protein: CATSSSSGRLNYGYTF.

This sequence joins TRBV6-1 and TRBJ2-7, with 8 bases aligning to TRBD1. The CDR3 sequence is 16 residues long. Germline CDR1 and CDR2: MNHNS and SASEGT. J gave up 7 bases and V 4 bases, and 15 bases lay outside the gene matches. The CDR3 DNA follows: TGTGCCAGCAGTGGAGGCAGGGGGCTACCATTGGGGGAGCAGTACTTC. Translation gives CASSGGRGLPLGEQYF.

The chain links TRBV4-1 to TRBJ1-5, with D perhaps matching TRBD1 (6 bases). CDR3 length equals 17 residues. V gave up 0 bases and J gave up 6 bases, with 18 bases separating them. The germline gives CDR1 MGHRA, CDR2 YSYEKL. This CDR3 is CASSQEGGGTLGQPQHF. The CDR3 nucleotides are TGCGCCAGCAGCCAAGAGGGCGGGGGCACCCTGGGTCAGCCCCAGCATTTT.

This clone appeared a single time. The rearrangement joins TRBV5-1 to TRBJ2-3, with a tentative D call TRBD1 (5 bases). The length of the CDR3 is 14 residues. CDR1 SGHRS and CDR2 YFSETQ come from the germline V gene. The germline V and J ends were trimmed by 4 bases and 2 bases, with 11 bases remaining between them. The CDR3 DNA is TGCGCCAGCAGCGAACGACAGAACACAGATACGCAGTATTTT. This translates into CASSERQNTDTQYF.

The CDR3 protein is CASNAGYGYTF. Written as DNA, the CDR3 is TGTGCCAGTAATGCGGGCTATGGCTACACCTTC. J is TRBJ1-2 and V is TRBV19; unclear D gene. Germline V CDR1 and CDR2: LNHDA, SQIVND (reference sequence). V lost 7 bases and J lost 4, with 7 bases in between. The CDR3 length is 11 residues.

For this clone: This same CDR3 is encoded by further DNA sequences in the sample. The chain links TRBV7-9 to TRBJ1-1, with D maybe TRBD1 (5 bases). This CDR3 spans 14 amino acids. Looked up from germline, CDR1 is SEHNR and CDR2 is FQNEAQ (reference sequence). V dropped 3 bases and J dropped 1 base, with 9 bases sitting between them. The CDR3: CASSLGGSNTEAFF. The DNA of the CDR3 is TGTGCCAGCAGCTTGGGGGGTTCGAACACTGAAGCTTTCTTT.

J is TRBJ1-4 and V is TRBV2; the D is unclear. With 4 bases removed from V and 8 bases from J, the gap between germline ends came to 11 bases. The CDR3 length is 13 residues. Germline values: CDR1 SNHLY, CDR2 FYNNEI. The CDR3 sequence: CASSGTLGEKLFF. The CDR3 nucleotides read TGTGCCAGCAGTGGAACTTTGGGGGAAAAACTGTTTTTT.

This clone is a singleton in its sample. The J gene is TRBJ1-2, the V gene TRBV7-9; D is uncertain. The CDR3 covers 12 residues. V was trimmed by 3 bases and J by 1 base, leaving 3 bases between them. The germline CDR1 and CDR2 sequences are SEHNR and FQNEAQ (reference sequence). The CDR3: CASSFLNYGYTF. The DNA of the CDR3 is TGTGCCAGCAGCTTTCTTAACTATGGCTACACCTTC.

The chain is built from TRBV5-4 and TRBJ2-3; 9 bases match TRBD2. The junction had 16 bases not matched to a gene; V was cut back by 5 bases and J by 3 bases. The CDR3 sequence is 18 residues long. Germline loops: CDR1 SGHNT, CDR2 YYREEE (reference sequence). As DNA, the CDR3 is TGTGCCAGCAGGGAAAAAATAGGCGGGAGGGCCGGAACAGATACGCAGTATTTT. It codes for CASREKIGGRAGTDTQYF.

The chain combines TRBV27 with TRBJ2-7; tentatively, D is TRBD2 (6 bases). From germline, CDR1 is MNHEY and CDR2 SMNVEV (reference sequence). Deletions cut 6 bases from V and 2 bases from J, with 11 bases between. The CDR3 length is 13 residues. The DNA of the CDR3 is TGTGCCAGCAGCGTTCCGGGGGCCTACGAGCAGTACTTC. This encodes CASSVPGAYEQYF.

Only one count was recorded for this clone. This rearrangement joins TRBV5-1 to TRBJ1-2; TRBD1 is a possible D gene (6 bases). The V gene lost 4 bases and the J gene lost 1 base, with 11 bases spanning the gap. The CDR3 is 14 residues long. Germline V gene lookup returns CDR1 SGHRS and CDR2 YFSETQ. Here the CDR3 reads CASSLGQLNYGYTF. CDR3 bases: TGCGCCAGCAGCCTCGGACAGCTTAACTATGGCTACACCTTC.

This sequence joins TRBV28 and TRBJ2-7, with 7 bases that match TRBD2. This CDR3 contains 15 residues. V shed 7 bases and J 2 bases; nucleotides not matched to a gene: 11. Per germline, CDR1 MDHEN and CDR2 SYDVKM. The chain's CDR3 is CASKRGGGQTYEQYF. Written as DNA, the CDR3 is TGTGCCAGCAAGCGGGGTGGCGGGCAAACCTACGAGCAGTACTTC.

The V gene is TRBV9, the J gene TRBJ2-1; 12 bases agree with TRBD2. The CDR3 is made up of 16 amino acids. Germline V gene data show CDR1 as SGDLS and CDR2 as YYNGEE. J lost 4 bases, V lost 4 bases, and 6 bases had no gene match. This CDR3 reads CASSRGTSGPYNEQFF. DNA of the CDR3: TGTGCCAGCAGCCGCGGGACTAGCGGGCCGTACAATGAGCAGTTCTTC.